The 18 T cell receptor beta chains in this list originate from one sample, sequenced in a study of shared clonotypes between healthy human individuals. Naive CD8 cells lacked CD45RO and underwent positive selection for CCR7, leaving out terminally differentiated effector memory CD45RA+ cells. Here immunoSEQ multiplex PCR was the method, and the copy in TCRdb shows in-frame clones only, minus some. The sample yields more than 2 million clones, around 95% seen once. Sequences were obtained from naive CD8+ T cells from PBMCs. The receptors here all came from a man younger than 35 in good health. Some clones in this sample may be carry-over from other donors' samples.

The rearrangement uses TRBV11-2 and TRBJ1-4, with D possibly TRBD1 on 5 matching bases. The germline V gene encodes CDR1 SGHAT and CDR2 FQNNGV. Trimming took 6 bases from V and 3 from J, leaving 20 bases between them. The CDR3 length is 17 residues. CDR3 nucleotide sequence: TGTGCCAGCAGACGATTACCAACCGGGACCCCTAATGAAAAACTGTTTTTT. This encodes CASRRLPTGTPNEKLFF. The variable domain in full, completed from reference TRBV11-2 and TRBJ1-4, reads EAGVAQSPRYKIIEKRQSVAFWCNPISGHATLYWYQQILGQGPKLLIQFQNNGVVDDSQLPKDRFSAERLKGVDSTLKIQPAKLEDSAVYLCASRRLPTGTPNEKLFFGSGTQLSVL.

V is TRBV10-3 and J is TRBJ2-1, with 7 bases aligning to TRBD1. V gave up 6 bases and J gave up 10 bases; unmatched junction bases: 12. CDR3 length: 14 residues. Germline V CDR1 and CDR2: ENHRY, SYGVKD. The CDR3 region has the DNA TGTGCCATCAGCGAACCCGACAGGGCTAGGGAGCAGTTCTTC. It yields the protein CAISEPDRAREQFF.

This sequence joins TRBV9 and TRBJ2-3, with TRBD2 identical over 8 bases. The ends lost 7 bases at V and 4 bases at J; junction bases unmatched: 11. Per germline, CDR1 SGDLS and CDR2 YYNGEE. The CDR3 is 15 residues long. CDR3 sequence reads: CASSGGASPADTQYF. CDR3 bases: TGTGCCAGCTCCGGGGGGGCTAGCCCCGCAGATACGCAGTATTTT.

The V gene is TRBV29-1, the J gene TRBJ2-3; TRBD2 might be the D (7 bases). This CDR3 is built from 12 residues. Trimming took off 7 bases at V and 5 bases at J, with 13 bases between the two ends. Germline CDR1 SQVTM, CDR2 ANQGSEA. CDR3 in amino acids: CSGSGEGDTQYF. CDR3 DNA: TGCAGCGGATCAGGGGAGGGAGATACGCAGTATTTT.

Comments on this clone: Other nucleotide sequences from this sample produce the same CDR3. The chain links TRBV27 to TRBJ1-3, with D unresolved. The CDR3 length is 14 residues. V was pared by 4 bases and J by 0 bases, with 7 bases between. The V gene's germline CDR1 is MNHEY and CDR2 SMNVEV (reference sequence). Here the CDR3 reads CASSSWSSGNTIYF. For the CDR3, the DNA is TGTGCCAGCAGTTCTTGGAGCTCTGGAAACACCATATATTTT.

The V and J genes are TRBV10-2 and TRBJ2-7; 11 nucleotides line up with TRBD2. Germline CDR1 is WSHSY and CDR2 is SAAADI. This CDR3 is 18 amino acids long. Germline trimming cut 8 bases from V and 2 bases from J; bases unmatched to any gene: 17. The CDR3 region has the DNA TGCGCCAGCTTCGGTTGGAGGCTAGCGGGAGGATCAACCTACGAGCAGTACTTC. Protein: CASFGWRLAGGSTYEQYF.

DNA for the CDR3: TGTGCCAGCAGCCTCGAGGCAGTCTACACAGATACGCAGTATTTT. The encoded protein is CASSLEAVYTDTQYF. The chain carries TRBV27 and TRBJ2-3; D is unresolved. CDR3 length equals 15 residues. CDR1 and CDR2 from the germline V gene are MNHEY and SMNVEV (reference sequence). V shed 6 bases and J shed 2 bases, with 15 bases lying between them.

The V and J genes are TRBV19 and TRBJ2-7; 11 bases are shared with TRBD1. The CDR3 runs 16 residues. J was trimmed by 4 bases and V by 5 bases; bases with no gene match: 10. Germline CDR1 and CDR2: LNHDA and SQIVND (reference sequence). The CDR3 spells CASSSRDRGISYEQYF. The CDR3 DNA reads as TGTGCCAGTAGTTCCCGGGACAGGGGGATCTCGTACGAGCAGTACTTC.

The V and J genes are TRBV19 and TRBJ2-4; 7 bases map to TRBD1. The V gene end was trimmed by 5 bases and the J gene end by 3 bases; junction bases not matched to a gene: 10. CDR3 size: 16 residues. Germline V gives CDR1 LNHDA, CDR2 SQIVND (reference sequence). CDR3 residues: CASSLDREGDKNIQYF. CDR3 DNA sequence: TGTGCCAGTAGTCTTGACAGGGAAGGGGACAAAAACATTCAGTACTTC.

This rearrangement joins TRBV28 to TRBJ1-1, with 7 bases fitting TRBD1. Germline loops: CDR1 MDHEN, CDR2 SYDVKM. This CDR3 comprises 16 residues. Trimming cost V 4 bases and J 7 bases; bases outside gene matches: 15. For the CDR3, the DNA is TGTGCCAGCAGTTGGGACAGCGACCCCCCCTTTGGTGAAGCTTTCTTT. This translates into CASSWDSDPPFGEAFF.

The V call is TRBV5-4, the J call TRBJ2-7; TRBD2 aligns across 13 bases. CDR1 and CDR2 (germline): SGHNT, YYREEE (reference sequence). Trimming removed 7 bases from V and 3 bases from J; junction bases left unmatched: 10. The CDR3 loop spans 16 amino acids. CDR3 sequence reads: CASGSSGTSGVYEQYF. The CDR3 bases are TGTGCCAGCGGCTCATCCGGGACTAGCGGGGTCTACGAGCAGTACTTC.

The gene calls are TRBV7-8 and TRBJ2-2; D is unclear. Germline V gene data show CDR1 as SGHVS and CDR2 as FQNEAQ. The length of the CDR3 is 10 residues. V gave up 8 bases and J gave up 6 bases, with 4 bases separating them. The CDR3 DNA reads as TGTGCCAGCGGGGCCGGGGAGCTGTTTTTT. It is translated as CASGAGELFF.

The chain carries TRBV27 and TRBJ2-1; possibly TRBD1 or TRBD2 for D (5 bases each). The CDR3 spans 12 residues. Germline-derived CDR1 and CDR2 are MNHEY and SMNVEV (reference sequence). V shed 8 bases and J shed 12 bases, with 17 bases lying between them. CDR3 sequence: CASVQGPGLQFF. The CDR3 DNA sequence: TGTGCCAGCGTCCAAGGCCCGGGGCTGCAGTTCTTC.

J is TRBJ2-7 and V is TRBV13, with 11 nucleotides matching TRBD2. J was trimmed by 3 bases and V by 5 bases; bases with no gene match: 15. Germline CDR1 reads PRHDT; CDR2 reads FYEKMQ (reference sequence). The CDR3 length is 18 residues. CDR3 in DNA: TGTGCCAGCAGCCCCAGTGGCGAGGCGGGACTAGCGGTCTACGAGCAGTACTTC. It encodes CASSPSGEAGLAVYEQYF.

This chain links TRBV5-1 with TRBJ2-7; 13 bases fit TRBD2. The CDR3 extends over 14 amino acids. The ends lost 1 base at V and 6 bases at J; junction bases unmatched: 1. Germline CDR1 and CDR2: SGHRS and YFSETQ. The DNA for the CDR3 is TGCGCCAGCAGCTTGCGACTAGCGGGAGGCGAGCAGTACTTC. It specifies CASSLRLAGGEQYF. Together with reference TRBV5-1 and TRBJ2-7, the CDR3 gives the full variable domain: KAGVTQTPRYLIKTRGQQVTLSCSPISGHRSVSWYQQTPGQGLQFLFEYFSETQRNKGNFPGRFSGRQFSNSRSEMNVSTLELGDSALYLCASSLRLAGGEQYFGPGTRLTVT.

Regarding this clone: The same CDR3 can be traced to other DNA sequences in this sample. CDR3 sequence (DNA): TGCGCCAGCAGCTCGGGACCAGGCTACGAGCAGTACTTC. Translating it yields CASSSGPGYEQYF. The chain has TRBV5-1 and TRBJ2-7, with D perhaps assigned TRBD1 or TRBD2 (5 bases each). This CDR3 comprises 13 residues. V dropped 3 bases and J dropped 3 bases, with 10 bases sitting between them. Germline loops: CDR1 SGHRS, CDR2 YFSETQ.

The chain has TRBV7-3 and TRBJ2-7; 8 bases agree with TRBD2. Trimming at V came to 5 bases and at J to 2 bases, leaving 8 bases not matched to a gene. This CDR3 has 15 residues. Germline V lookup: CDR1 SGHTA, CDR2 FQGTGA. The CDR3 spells CASSPLAGPPYEQYF. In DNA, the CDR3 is TGTGCCAGCAGCCCCCTAGCGGGCCCCCCCTACGAGCAGTACTTC.

CDR3 DNA sequence: TGTGCCAGCAGCAGCAGGGGGCCGGACACAATTCAAGAGACCCAGTACTTC. It yields the protein CASSSRGPDTIQETQYF. V gene TRBV21-1 combines with J gene TRBJ2-5; TRBD1, as called in the table, went unchecked against the DNA. TRBV21-1 is a known pseudogene. This CDR3 has 17 residues.